Below, one TCR beta chain is given with its context. Its antigen is still unknown. This sample was included in a study of OX40 agonist ivuxolimab in advanced cancers. As for the study in general: At 0.01 to 10 mg/kg, ivuxolimab was administered intravenously to patients every 2 weeks. Whole-study findings and limits: Patients with a partial response at 0.1-3.0 mg/kg had among the lowest clonal expansion. Low levels of normalized T-cell clonal expansion also appeared in some nonresponders. Averaged across samples, CD8+ T cells carried more expanded clones than CD4+ did.

TCRdb's table, derived via immunoSEQ multiplex PCR, lists solely in-frame clones and lacks some. The top ten clones hold 0.25% to 0.3% of a sample with tens of thousands of clones, roughly nine tenths of them seen once. The CDR3 has 16 amino acids. Germline V gene sequence: CDR1 LNHDA, CDR2 SQIVND (reference sequence). The germline V and J ends were trimmed by 5 bases and 8 bases, with 24 bases remaining between them. The source was CD4+ or CD8+ T cells sorted from blood, collected in a trial of the OX40 agonist ivuxolimab. The chain recombines TRBV19 with TRBJ1-2; a possible D gene is TRBD1 (6 bases). This clonotype originated in an adult with an advanced solid tumor such as melanoma, head and neck, liver or kidney cancer. For the CDR3, the DNA is TGTGCCAGTAGTCCGGCCGGGACATCCGGAGCGGGAGGCTACACCTTC. It is translated as CASSPAGTSGAGGYTF.